The following is a TCR beta chain sequence with its context. As handled by the study authors: Using reference gene primer amplification, nucleated cell counts were estimated. TCRdb's table, derived via immunoSEQ multiplex PCR, lists solely in-frame clones and lacks some. V and J calls and clone size follow that table, whereas D and trimming were derived from the DNA. The sample has 120,000 or so clones, around 86% seen once; the top ten hold roughly 6.7%. The data are from a study of blood T cell repertoires in COVID-19. Study summary: Acute-phase and convalescent COVID-19 samples originated in the United States, Italy and Spain. In each case, the material was cDNA or gDNA derived from T cells, B-cell-depleted T cells, or PBMCs.

The V gene lost 3 bases and the J gene lost 8 bases, with 7 bases spanning the gap. This CDR3 has 11 amino acids. Germline CDR1 is KGHSH and CDR2 is LQKENI. Source material: peripheral blood. The V gene is TRBV18, the J gene TRBJ1-2, with D unresolved. The clonotype was recovered from an elderly man with active or convalescent COVID-19. CDR3 protein: CASSPVEGYTF. Written as DNA, the CDR3 is TGTGCCAGCTCACCGGTCGAGGGCTACACCTTC.